A single sample gave rise to the 20 T cell receptor beta chains below, sequenced in a study of breast tumors, draining lymph nodes, adjacent tissues. TCRdb re-analysed the multiplex PCR reads in MiXCR, keeping a single row per CDR3 protein. This sample has fewer than 30,000 distinct CDR3 sequences, with 60% to 70% found just once. Sequencing used tumor-adjacent breast tissue. All receptors come from a female donor with breast cancer. Some clones in this sample may be carry-over from other donors' samples.

The V and J genes are TRBV28 and TRBJ1-6, with D hard to call. V was shortened by 1 base and J by 7 bases, with 2 bases between the two germline ends. Germline V gene sequence: CDR1 MDHEN, CDR2 SYDVKM. This CDR3 is 12 amino acids long. Here the CDR3 reads CASSLLNSPLHF. CDR3 nucleotide sequence: TGTGCCAGCAGTTTATTGAATTCACCCCTCCACTTT.

This clonotype rates as large (0.1 to 1%). The genes are TRBV2 and TRBJ1-4; possible D gene TRBD1, 6 bases. Germline V lookup: CDR1 SNHLY, CDR2 FYNNEI. The CDR3 extends over 17 amino acids. V lost 1 base, J lost 5 bases, and 17 bases lay in between. DNA for the CDR3: TGTGCCAGCAGTGAAGTTCGGGGGGCACACCCCAATGAAAAACTGTTTTTT. As protein: CASSEVRGAHPNEKLFF.

This clonotype appeared a few times. The V and J genes are TRBV28 and TRBJ1-5; no reliable D call. The germline gives CDR1 MDHEN, CDR2 SYDVKM. The CDR3 has 13 amino acids. Trimming took off 2 bases at V and 8 bases at J, with 10 bases between the two ends. The CDR3 DNA follows: TGTGCCAGCAGTTTAGGGAGTCTGGAGCCCCAGCATTTT. This gives the protein CASSLGSLEPQHF. Supplemented by reference TRBV28 and TRBJ1-5, the full variable domain reads DVKVTQSSRYLVKRTGEKVFLECVQDMDHENMFWYRQDPGLGLRLIYFSYDVKMKEKGDIPEGYSVSREKKERFSLILESASTNQTSMYLCASSLGSLEPQHFGDGTRLSIL.

This clonotype is judged medium-sized. This chain joins TRBV5-1 and TRBJ2-7; 10 bases are a match to TRBD2. Per the germline V gene, CDR1 is SGHRS and CDR2 is YFSETQ. CDR3 size: 15 residues. V trimming: 2 bases; J trimming: 0 bases; junction bases outside the gene matches: 2. The CDR3 DNA follows: TGCGCCAGCAGCTTACAGCGGGAGGGCTCCTACGAGCAGTACTTC. It is translated as CASSLQREGSYEQYF.

The chain couples TRBV6-1 to TRBJ1-6; D is undetermined. There are 12 residues in the CDR3. Trimming took off 3 bases at V and 8 bases at J, with 5 bases between the two ends. Germline V gene lookup returns CDR1 MNHNS and CDR2 SASEGT. The CDR3 DNA follows: TGTGCCAGCAGTGACAGCGATTCACCCCTCCACTTT. The encoded protein is CASSDSDSPLHF.

V and J are TRBV20-1 and TRBJ2-7; 13 bases line up with TRBD2. The CDR3 contains 16 residues. The germline gives CDR1 DFQATT, CDR2 SNEGSKA (reference sequence). V shed 6 bases, J shed 2 bases, and the junction held 10 bases outside the gene matches. The CDR3 sequence is CSARTSGRVFAYEQYF. CDR3 sequence (DNA): TGCAGTGCGAGGACTAGCGGGAGAGTTTTTGCCTACGAGCAGTACTTC.

This clonotype was counted ten times or more. This chain joins TRBV5-1 and TRBJ2-1, with 13 positions matching TRBD2. V lost 3 bases and J lost 8; bases outside the gene matches: 8. CDR3 size: 16 residues. Germline V lookup: CDR1 SGHRS, CDR2 YFSETQ. In DNA form, the CDR3 reads TGCGCCAGCAGCTGGACTAGCGGGAGCTCTGGCCATGAGCAGTTCTTC. Encoded protein: CASSWTSGSSGHEQFF.

This rearrangement joins TRBV20-1 to TRBJ2-3; D call uncertain. The CDR3 has 15 residues. The germline V and J ends were trimmed by 0 bases and 7 bases, with 17 bases remaining between them. Germline assignment: CDR1 DFQATT and CDR2 SNEGSKA (reference sequence). The CDR3 loop reads CSARDYRRVANTQYF. As DNA, the CDR3 is TGCAGTGCTAGAGATTATCGCCGGGTTGCAAATACGCAGTATTTT.

The gene calls are TRBV5-4 and TRBJ2-7, with 9 bases aligning to TRBD1. Germline lookup yields CDR1 SGHNT and CDR2 YYREEE (reference sequence). The V gene end was trimmed by 8 bases and the J gene end by 1 base; junction bases not matched to a gene: 10. CDR3 length: 15 amino acids. The CDR3, as DNA: TGTGCCAGTAGTATAAGCGGGACAGGGTCCTACGAGCAGTACTTC. It encodes CASSISGTGSYEQYF.

This chain connects TRBV6-1 to TRBJ1-5; the D is unclear. V lost 2 bases, J lost 7 bases, and 9 bases lay in between. Germline lookup yields CDR1 MNHNS and CDR2 SASEGT. This CDR3 has 13 amino acids. The CDR3: CASSENRGQPQHF. In DNA, the CDR3 is TGTGCCAGCAGTGAAAACAGAGGACAGCCCCAGCATTTT.

The table lists this clonotype with many counts. V is TRBV2 and J is TRBJ1-2, with a possible D match to TRBD1 (5 bases). Deletions cut 3 bases from V and 4 bases from J, with 9 bases between. CDR3 length: 13 amino acids. Germline V lookup: CDR1 SNHLY, CDR2 FYNNEI. CDR3 coding DNA: TGTGCCAGCAGTGACTTGGGGGTCTATGGCTACACCTTC. The encoded protein is CASSDLGVYGYTF.

V usage is TRBV20-1 and J usage is TRBJ2-3, with D hard to call. The germline V gene has CDR1 DFQATT and CDR2 SNEGSKA (reference sequence). The CDR3 is 13 residues long. V was clipped by 3 bases and J by 5 bases, with 12 bases between them. As DNA, the CDR3 is TGCAGTGCTAGCGGAGCTGGGGTAGATACGCAGTATTTT. This codes for CSASGAGVDTQYF.

Concerning this clonotype itself: An end of the junction does not agree with germline; a read error may underlie this. This chain links TRBV7-3 with TRBJ2-7; the D is unclear. The CDR3 is 15 amino acids. Per germline, CDR1 SGHTA and CDR2 FQGTGA. The CDR3: CASSLDRSYSYEQCF. The CDR3 coding sequence is TGTGCCAGCAGCTTGGACCGGTCCTACTCCTACGAGCAGTGCTTC.

The rearrangement uses TRBV14 and TRBJ1-4; D is uncertain. Per germline, CDR1 SGHDN and CDR2 FVKESK. This CDR3 is 15 amino acids long. V was pared by 3 bases and J by 3 bases, with 11 bases between. CDR3 sequence (DNA): TGTGCCAGCAGCCAGATCCTCGGCTCTAATGAAAAACTGTTTTTT. Translated, it gives CASSQILGSNEKLFF.

The chain is built from TRBV5-1 and TRBJ2-3, with D possibly called TRBD1 or TRBD2 (6 bases each). Between the trimmed V and J ends, which lost 4 bases and 3 bases, there was a span of 21 bases. This CDR3 comprises 17 residues. Germline V gives CDR1 SGHRS, CDR2 YFSETQ. The CDR3 DNA sequence: TGCGCCAGCAGCCGAAAAAGAGGGGGAGGATCAACAGATACGCAGTATTTT. It translates to CASSRKRGGGSTDTQYF.

Concerning this clonotype itself: At one end, the junction sequence differs from germline, possibly due to a read error. The chain employs TRBV7-7 and TRBJ2-2; TRBD2 matches 10 bases. The CDR3 contains 19 residues. From germline, CDR1 is SSHAT and CDR2 FNYEAQ (reference sequence). CDR3 in DNA: TGTGCTAGCAGCCCGGGGACTAGCGACCATTTCTTTAGCACCGGGGAGCTGTTTTTT. This sequence encodes CASSPGTSDHFFSTGELFF. Combining the CDR3 with reference TRBV7-7 and TRBJ2-2 gives the whole variable domain GAGVSQSPRYKVTKRGQDVTLRCDPISSHATLYWYQQALGQGPEFLTYFNYEAQPDKSGLPSDRFSAERPEGSISTLTIQRTEQRDSAMYRCASSPGTSDHFFSTGELFFGEGSRLTVL.

This clonotype is a singleton in its sample. V and J are TRBV11-3 and TRBJ1-2, with 9 bases identical to TRBD1. Germline V gene sequence: CDR1 SGHNT, CDR2 YENEEA. This CDR3 is built from 17 residues. After removal of 5 bases from V and 3 bases from J, the junction contained 13 bases not matched to a gene. The CDR3 DNA reads as TGTGCCAGCAGCCAAGCCGGGACAGGGAAGGCCTACTATGGCTACACCTTC. This gives the protein CASSQAGTGKAYYGYTF.

This chain joins TRBV19 and TRBJ1-2, with unresolved D. The CDR3 contains 12 residues. Looked up from germline, CDR1 is LNHDA and CDR2 is SQIVND (reference sequence). Trimming shortened V by 6 bases and J by 8 bases, and 13 bases separated the two germline ends. DNA for the CDR3: TGTGCCAGTAGCCAAGGGTTCGGGGGCTACACCTTC. It translates to CASSQGFGGYTF.

The V gene is TRBV28, the J gene TRBJ2-2; 14 nucleotides align to TRBD2. The length of the CDR3 is 15 residues. The V gene end was trimmed by 6 bases and the J gene end by 8 bases; junction bases not matched to a gene: 5. The germline V gene has CDR1 MDHEN and CDR2 SYDVKM. CDR3 coding DNA: TGTGCCAGCAGGGGACTAGCGGGAGTTCCTGGGGAGCTGTTTTTT. Its translation: CASRGLAGVPGELFF.

V gene TRBV6-1 combines with J gene TRBJ2-2, with TRBD2 matching over 10 bases. The germline gives CDR1 MNHNS, CDR2 SASEGT. CDR3 length: 16 residues. V was pared by 8 bases and J by 2 bases, with 8 bases of the junction left unmatched. The CDR3 loop reads CASATGTSANTGELFF. The CDR3, as DNA: TGTGCCAGCGCAACCGGGACTAGCGCAAACACCGGGGAGCTGTTTTTT.